The 21 T cell receptor beta chains below were found in one sample sequenced in a study of T cell responses to AZD1222 COVID-19 vaccine. Repertoires were generated with immunoSEQ multiplex PCR, while TCRdb's copy carries only in-frame clones and drops some. This table has 110,000 to 150,000 clones, more than 70% appearing once. Sample: peripheral blood, taken 28 days after the second AZD1222 dose. The receptors derive from an adult who received the AZD1222 COVID-19 vaccine.

The chain combines TRBV28 with TRBJ2-5; D is ambiguous. This CDR3 region has 15 residues. V was cut by 5 bases and J by 2 bases, with 15 bases left in between. Germline V gene lookup returns CDR1 MDHEN and CDR2 SYDVKM. The CDR3 is CASSTSLNRQETQYF. The CDR3 nucleotides are TGTGCCAGCAGTACCTCGTTGAACAGACAAGAGACCCAGTACTTC. Based on the CDR3 plus reference TRBV28 and TRBJ2-5, the full variable domain is DVKVTQSSRYLVKRTGEKVFLECVQDMDHENMFWYRQDPGLGLRLIYFSYDVKMKEKGDIPEGYSVSREKKERFSLILESASTNQTSMYLCASSTSLNRQETQYFGPGTRLLVL.

This chain uses TRBV27 with TRBJ1-4; tentatively, D is TRBD1 (6 bases). The CDR3 runs 14 residues. V was trimmed by 4 bases and J by 4 bases, leaving 10 bases between them. Germline V CDR1 and CDR2: MNHEY, SMNVEV (reference sequence). CDR3 DNA: TGTGCCAGCAGTTCAGGCAGGGGTAATGAAAAACTGTTTTTT. Encoded protein: CASSSGRGNEKLFF.

The genes are TRBV5-1 and TRBJ1-4, with 10 bases matching TRBD1. V shed 4 bases and J 8 bases; nucleotides not matched to a gene: 5. Germline V lookup: CDR1 SGHRS, CDR2 YFSETQ. The CDR3 is 14 residues long. CDR3: CASSGGTGDEKLFF. The CDR3 region has the DNA TGCGCCAGCAGCGGCGGGACAGGGGACGAAAAACTGTTTTTT.

The chain recombines TRBV6-2 or TRBV6-3 with TRBJ2-7, with a tentative D call TRBD1 (7 bases). Per the germline V gene, CDR1 is MNHEY and CDR2 is SVGEGT. V was shortened by 6 bases and J by 5 bases, with 29 bases between the two germline ends. The CDR3 loop spans 18 amino acids. The chain's CDR3 is CASSRHSLGQGGIDEQYF. The CDR3 DNA is TGTGCCAGCAGCCGCCATTCCCTCGGCCAGGGGGGTATCGACGAGCAGTACTTC.

The V and J genes are TRBV5-1 and TRBJ2-1; the match to TRBD1 covers 8 bases. This CDR3 has 15 amino acids. Germline values: CDR1 SGHRS, CDR2 YFSETQ. The V and J ends lost 1 base and 3 bases, in that order; junction bases with no gene match: 3. DNA for the CDR3: TGCGCCAGCAGCTTGCAGGGACAGGTCTACAATGAGCAGTTCTTC. Protein: CASSLQGQVYNEQFF. Full variable domain (remainder filled in from reference TRBV5-1 and TRBJ2-1): KAGVTQTPRYLIKTRGQQVTLSCSPISGHRSVSWYQQTPGQGLQFLFEYFSETQRNKGNFPGRFSGRQFSNSRSEMNVSTLELGDSALYLCASSLQGQVYNEQFFGPGTRLTVL.

The chain has TRBV10-2 and TRBJ1-1; D might be TRBD1 (6 bases). The CDR3 loop spans 15 amino acids. Trimming removed 7 bases from V and 0 bases from J, with 15 bases in between. Per germline, CDR1 WSHSY and CDR2 SAAADI. CDR3 loop: CASTEWGPMNTEAFF. The DNA of the CDR3 is TGCGCCAGCACCGAGTGGGGGCCCATGAACACTGAAGCTTTCTTT.

V gene TRBV7-3 combines with J gene TRBJ2-1; 8 nucleotides agree with TRBD2. V gave up 3 bases and J gave up 0 bases; unmatched junction bases: 1. CDR1 is SGHTA, CDR2 FQGTGA, per germline. This CDR3 has 15 residues. CDR3 in DNA: TGTGCCAGCAGCTTGAGCGGGGGCTCCTACAATGAGCAGTTCTTC. Translated, it gives CASSLSGGSYNEQFF.

V and J are TRBV7-2 and TRBJ2-1; the D call may be TRBD1 or TRBD2 (5 bases each). Germline V gene lookup returns CDR1 SGHTA and CDR2 FQGNSA. V lost 2 bases and J 8 bases, leaving 10 bases between the germline ends. This CDR3 is 13 amino acids long. CDR3 nucleotides: TGTGCCAGCAGCTTACTCGGGGCCCATGAGCAGTTCTTC. Its translation is CASSLLGAHEQFF.

This clone was detected only once. The J gene is TRBJ1-1, the V gene TRBV9; 9 nucleotides align to TRBD1. CDR1 is SGDLS and CDR2 is YYNGEE in the germline V gene. With 3 bases clipped from V and 7 bases from J, the junction kept 10 bases outside the gene matches. The CDR3 spans 15 residues. In DNA, the CDR3 is TGTGCCAGCAGCGAGAGGGGGACAGGGAAGATTGAAGCTTTCTTT. Protein product: CASSERGTGKIEAFF.

The chain uses TRBV14 and TRBJ1-6; 7 positions agree with TRBD1. CDR1 is SGHDN and CDR2 is FVKESK in the germline V gene. Losses at the gene ends were 1 base for V and 9 bases for J; bases not matched to a gene: 12. The length of the CDR3 is 17 residues. The CDR3 is CASSQALRQGLGSPLHF. The CDR3 coding sequence is TGTGCCAGCAGCCAAGCCCTCAGACAGGGACTTGGTTCACCCCTCCACTTT.

The chain employs TRBV6-5 and TRBJ1-1; 7 bases are shared with TRBD1. The V gene's germline CDR1 is MNHEY and CDR2 SVGAGI. CDR3 length: 15 residues. With V trimmed by 7 bases and J by 4 bases, 12 bases remained unmatched. The CDR3 is CASKPRDSVGTEAFF. The CDR3 DNA follows: TGTGCCAGCAAGCCCCGGGACAGTGTTGGCACTGAAGCTTTCTTT.

The chain links TRBV6-1 to TRBJ2-2; TRBD2 agrees at 13 bases. The CDR3 length is 17 residues. With V trimmed by 4 bases and J by 5 bases, 7 bases remained unmatched. CDR1 and CDR2 from the germline V gene are MNHNS and SASEGT. CDR3: CASSGTSGSWRTGELFF. CDR3 nucleotide sequence: TGTGCCAGCAGTGGGACTAGCGGGAGTTGGCGTACCGGGGAGCTGTTTTTT.

This chain links TRBV16 with TRBJ1-6; 9 bases match TRBD1. The CDR3 sequence is 15 residues long. Trimming removed 3 bases from V and 8 bases from J; junction bases left unmatched: 5. Germline lookup yields CDR1 KGHSY and CDR2 FQNENV. This CDR3 is CASSHNRGLDSPLHF. The CDR3 DNA is TGTGCCAGCAGCCACAACAGGGGGCTTGATTCACCCCTCCACTTT. Based on the CDR3 plus reference TRBV16 and TRBJ1-6, the full variable domain is GEEVAQTPKHLVRGEGQKAKLYCAPIKGHSYVFWYQQVLKNEFKFLISFQNENVFDETGMPKERFSAKCLPNSPCSLEIQATKLEDSAVYFCASSHNRGLDSPLHFGNGTRLTVT.

This clone was seen a single time. The chain joins TRBV19 to TRBJ2-7; D could derive from TRBD1 or TRBD2 (5 bases each). In germline, CDR1 is LNHDA, CDR2 SQIVND (reference sequence). The CDR3 runs to 16 residues. The V gene lost 10 bases and the J gene lost 0 bases, with 22 bases spanning the gap. The CDR3 reads CAKSCAGRVVSYEQYF. The CDR3 DNA is TGTGCCAAATCCTGTGCGGGCAGGGTAGTCTCCTACGAGCAGTACTTC. The variable domain in full, completed from reference TRBV19 and TRBJ2-7, reads DGGITQSPKYLFRKEGQNVTLSCEQNLNHDAMYWYRQDPGQGLRLIYYSQIVNDFQKGDIAEGYSVSREKKESFPLTVTSAQKNPTAFYLCAKSCAGRVVSYEQYFGPGTRLTVT.

V is TRBV2 and J is TRBJ2-7; D remains ambiguous. The germline V gene encodes CDR1 SNHLY and CDR2 FYNNEI. The V end was cut by 6 bases, the J end by 0 bases, with 6 bases between. The CDR3 consists of 12 residues. In DNA, the CDR3 is TGTGCCAGCAGCCCCACCTCCTACGAGCAGTACTTC. Its protein product is CASSPTSYEQYF.

The chain is built from TRBV6-6 and TRBJ1-4, with TRBD1 identical over 11 bases. This CDR3 is built from 14 residues. Germline V gene data show CDR1 as MNHNY and CDR2 as SVGAGI (reference sequence). Germline trimming cut 8 bases from V and 8 bases from J; bases unmatched to any gene: 7. CDR3 sequence: CASATGTGGEKLFF. DNA of the CDR3: TGTGCCAGCGCAACTGGGACAGGGGGGGAAAAACTGTTTTTT.

The chain employs TRBV4-2 and TRBJ2-5; the match to TRBD2 covers 9 bases. Germline-derived CDR1 and CDR2 are LGHNA and YNFKEQ. This CDR3 is 14 amino acids long. Trimming cost V 4 bases and J 3 bases; bases outside gene matches: 3. CDR3 DNA: TGTGCCAGCAGCCTAGGCGGGGGGGAAGAGACCCAGTACTTC. As protein: CASSLGGGEETQYF.

The chain is built from TRBV4-1 and TRBJ1-5; 7 bases map to TRBD1. V lost 4 bases to trimming and J lost 1 base; unmatched junction nucleotides: 13. The germline V gene has CDR1 MGHRA and CDR2 YSYEKL. The CDR3 length is 18 residues. This chain's CDR3 is CASSREPMSGGSNQPQHF. For the CDR3, the DNA is TGCGCCAGCAGCCGAGAGCCTATGTCAGGGGGGAGCAATCAGCCCCAGCATTTT.

The V call is TRBV28, the J call TRBJ2-7; D unclear. The ends were cut back, 4 bases at V and 0 bases at J, with 10 bases in the middle. The CDR3 is 14 amino acids. Germline V gene lookup returns CDR1 MDHEN and CDR2 SYDVKM. The CDR3 is CASSSPGSSYEQYF. The CDR3 nucleotides are TGTGCCAGCAGTTCCCCGGGTAGCTCCTACGAGCAGTACTTC.

The J gene is TRBJ2-1, the V gene TRBV2; the D gene is possibly TRBD2 (5 bases). Trimming shortened V by 10 bases and J by 0 bases, and 25 bases separated the two germline ends. The CDR3 length is 18 residues. Germline V gene sequence: CDR1 SNHLY, CDR2 FYNNEI. CDR3 nucleotide sequence: TGTGCCACCTCAACTAGTGCCCGTAGTCAAAGCTCCTACAATGAGCAGTTCTTC. This gives the protein CATSTSARSQSSYNEQFF.

Only one count was recorded for this clone. This chain joins TRBV5-1 and TRBJ1-2; D possibly corresponds to TRBD1 (5 bases). Germline V gene sequence: CDR1 SGHRS, CDR2 YFSETQ. V dropped 4 bases and J dropped 3 bases, with 10 bases sitting between them. The CDR3 runs 13 residues. As DNA, the CDR3 is TGCGCCAGCAGCGATGGGGACTACTATGGCTACACCTTC. Protein product: CASSDGDYYGYTF.